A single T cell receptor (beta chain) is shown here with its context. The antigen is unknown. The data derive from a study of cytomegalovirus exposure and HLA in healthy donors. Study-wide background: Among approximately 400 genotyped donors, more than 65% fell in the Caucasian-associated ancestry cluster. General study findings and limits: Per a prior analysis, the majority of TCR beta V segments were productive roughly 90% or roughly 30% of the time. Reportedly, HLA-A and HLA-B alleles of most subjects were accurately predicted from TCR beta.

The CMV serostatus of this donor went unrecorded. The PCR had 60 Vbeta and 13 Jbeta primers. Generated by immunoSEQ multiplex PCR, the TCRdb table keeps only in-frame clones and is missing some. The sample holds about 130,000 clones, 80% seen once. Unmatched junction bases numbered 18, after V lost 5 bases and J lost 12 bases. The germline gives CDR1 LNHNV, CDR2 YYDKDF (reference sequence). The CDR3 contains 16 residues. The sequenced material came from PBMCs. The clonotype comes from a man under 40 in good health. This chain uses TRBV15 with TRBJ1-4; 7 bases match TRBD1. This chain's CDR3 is CATSDSSRDRKSELFF. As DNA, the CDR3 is TGTGCCACCAGCGATTCCAGCAGGGACAGAAAGTCTGAACTGTTTTTT.